The present TCR beta chain was sequenced within a study of blood T cell repertoires in COVID-19. Overall study context: Researchers got acute and convalescent COVID-19 samples from the United States, Italy and Spain. PBMCs, B-cell-depleted T cells, or T cells provided the cDNA or gDNA that made up the material.

The germline V gene has CDR1 MDHEN and CDR2 SYDVKM. CDR3 length equals 17 residues. Trimming took off 5 bases at V and 2 bases at J, with 16 bases between the two ends. Under the authors' procedure: Estimation of nucleated cell counts relied on the amplification of reference gene primers. Sequencing used immunoSEQ multiplex PCR; TCRdb keeps in-frame clones, though not all of them. The V and J calls and the clone size are those of that table, but D and trimming were determined from the DNA. The profile shows tens of thousands of clones, over 60% of them singletons. The sequenced sample was peripheral blood. The clonotype comes from a human donor in a cohort sampled during active COVID-19. The chain is built from TRBV28 and TRBJ1-6, with D perhaps TRBD1 (5 bases). The CDR3 DNA reads as TGTGCCAGCAGTCCAAGTAGGGGTTGGACCTATAATTCACCCCTCCACTTT. Its protein is CASSPSRGWTYNSPLHF.